A single sample gave rise to the 31 T cell receptor beta chains below, sequenced in a study of blood T cells in healthy people across ages. A second PCR, run for roughly 6 to 11 cycles, used a sample-barcoded 5' primer plus a J-beta primer mix. TCRdb re-analysed the 5' RACE reads in MiXCR, keeping a single row per CDR3 protein. The repertoire holds a few hundred thousand distinct CDR3 sequences, with roughly 28% as singletons. The sequencing input was blood. The source of these receptors is a woman in her seventies in good health.

Only a few counts were recorded for this clonotype. The rearrangement uses TRBV20-1 and TRBJ1-2; 7 bases are shared with TRBD1. J gave up 6 bases and V 2 bases, and 3 bases lay outside the gene matches. This CDR3 region has 12 residues. The germline gives CDR1 DFQATT, CDR2 SNEGSKA (reference sequence). The CDR3 spells CSARPTGDGYTF. For the CDR3, the DNA is TGCAGTGCTAGACCTACAGGGGATGGCTACACCTTC.

In this sample, this clonotype turned up a few times. The rearrangement uses TRBV28 and TRBJ1-2; 7 bases are shared with TRBD1. Germline V CDR1 and CDR2: MDHEN, SYDVKM. Trimming removed 6 bases from V and 14 bases from J; junction bases left unmatched: 9. This CDR3 contains 11 residues. The CDR3 is CASRIQGEATF. The CDR3 DNA sequence: TGTGCCAGCAGAATTCAGGGGGAAGCGACCTTC.

This clonotype has ten or more counts. This rearrangement joins TRBV6-2 or TRBV6-3 to TRBJ2-3, with D perhaps matching TRBD2 (5 bases). The CDR3 is 14 amino acids. With 10 bases removed from V and 2 bases from J, the gap between germline ends came to 16 bases. Germline-derived CDR1 and CDR2 are MNHEY and SVGEGT. In DNA form, the CDR3 reads TGTGCCACCAAGCGGACCATGCTCACAGATACGCAGTATTTT. Its protein is CATKRTMLTDTQYF.

This chain uses TRBV12-3 or TRBV12-4 with TRBJ2-3, with TRBD2 matching 9 bases. There are 15 residues in the CDR3. Losses at the gene ends were 6 bases for V and 4 bases for J; bases not matched to a gene: 8. CDR3 sequence: CASRTSGETADTQYF. The CDR3 DNA is TGTGCCAGCAGGACTAGCGGTGAAACCGCAGATACGCAGTATTTT.

This clonotype was picked up many times. V usage is TRBV5-6 and J usage is TRBJ2-4; no clear D. The CDR3 spans 14 residues. Germline assignment: CDR1 SGHDT and CDR2 YYEEEE. V lost 0 bases, J lost 8 bases, and 12 bases lay in between. The CDR3 DNA reads TGTGCCAGCAGCTTGGAAGGAGTGGGTGACATTCAGTACTTC. Translation gives CASSLEGVGDIQYF.

As for this clonotype: One end of the junction does not line up with germline, which may come from a read error. The rearrangement uses TRBV9 and TRBJ2-1, with unresolved D. Per the germline V gene, CDR1 is SGDLS and CDR2 is YYNGEE. The CDR3 spans 15 residues. CDR3 DNA sequence: TGTGCCAGCAGCGTAGGGGGTCTTACCTACAATGAACAGTTCTTC. It translates to CASSVGGLTYNEQFF.

V usage is TRBV29-1 and J usage is TRBJ1-2, with a possible D match to TRBD1 (5 bases). The V end was cut by 5 bases, the J end by 1 base, with 11 bases between. Germline V lookup: CDR1 SQVTM, CDR2 ANQGSEA. This CDR3 has 13 amino acids. Here the CDR3 DNA reads TGCAGCGTTTCCCGGGGCAGTAACTATGGCTACACCTTC. Translating it yields CSVSRGSNYGYTF.

The chain links TRBV7-9 to TRBJ2-2; D gene uncertain. The CDR3 is made up of 14 amino acids. Germline CDR1 is SEHNR and CDR2 is FQNEAQ (reference sequence). V lost 5 bases, J lost 2 bases, and 9 bases lay in between. The CDR3 DNA follows: TGTGCCAGCAGCCCCCGGTCCAACACCGGGGAGCTGTTTTTT. Protein product: CASSPRSNTGELFF.

At least ten counts were recorded for this clonotype. This chain links TRBV10-3 with TRBJ1-4; D unresolved. This CDR3 contains 12 residues. Trimming shortened V by 6 bases and J by 8 bases, and 10 bases separated the two germline ends. Germline loops: CDR1 ENHRY, CDR2 SYGVKD. In DNA form, the CDR3 reads TGTGCCATCAGCCCTAATGACGAAAAACTGTTTTTT. This codes for CAISPNDEKLFF.

In this sample, this clonotype turned up a few times. The chain employs TRBV7-2 and TRBJ2-7; 8 bases align to TRBD2. The DNA end favors TRBJ2-1, so the J call may be wrong. Germline CDR1 is SGHTA and CDR2 is FQGNSA. The CDR3 covers 13 residues. The CDR3 DNA reads TGTGCCAGCAGCTTAGGCGGGGGGCGAGAGCAGTTCTTC. Amino acid sequence: CASSLGGGREQFF.

In its sample, this clonotype was seen once. This rearrangement joins TRBV5-6 to TRBJ1-2; 9 nucleotides align to TRBD1. The CDR3 sequence is 15 residues long. CDR1 is SGHDT and CDR2 is YYEEEE in the germline V gene. J was trimmed by 2 bases and V by 10 bases; bases with no gene match: 12. The CDR3 reads CAGTLVGTGNYGYTF. CDR3 nucleotides: TGTGCCGGCACTCTCGTTGGGACAGGGAACTATGGCTACACCTTC. Full variable domain (outside the CDR3, taken from reference TRBV5-6 and TRBJ1-2): DAGVTQSPTHLIKTRGQQVTLRCSPKSGHDTVSWYQQALGQGPQFIFQYYEEEERQRGNFPDRFSGHQFPNYSSELNVNALLLGDSALYLCAGTLVGTGNYGYTFGSGTRLTVV.

This clonotype was seen a handful of times. The V gene is TRBV5-4, the J gene TRBJ1-2, with D uncertain. The germline CDR1 and CDR2 sequences are SGHNT and YYREEE (reference sequence). The CDR3 has 14 amino acids. V was trimmed by 4 bases and J by 8 bases, leaving 18 bases between them. The CDR3 here is CASSRFTDARGYTF. CDR3 nucleotides: TGTGCCAGCAGCAGATTCACTGATGCCCGGGGCTACACCTTC.

Turning to this clonotype: At one boundary the junction diverges from the germline segment, which might be a read error. The chain joins TRBV6-2 or TRBV6-3 to TRBJ1-2, with D perhaps matching TRBD1 (5 bases). Germline V gene lookup returns CDR1 MNHEY and CDR2 SVGEGT. This CDR3 is 14 amino acids long. The CDR3 bases are TGTACCAGCATCCAAATCGGGACTTACTATGGCTACACCTTC. As protein: CTSIQIGTYYGYTF.

On this clonotype itself: The junction and the germline gene differ at one end; a read error may be behind it. This chain links TRBV7-2 with TRBJ2-3; no clear D gene. CDR3 size: 14 residues. Germline loops: CDR1 SGHTA, CDR2 FQGNSA. CDR3 nucleotide sequence: TGTGCCAGCAACTTATTGATGGCCACAGATACGCAGTATTTT. Protein: CASNLLMATDTQYF.

This sequence joins TRBV4-2 and TRBJ2-2, with 11 bases fitting TRBD2. Per the germline V gene, CDR1 is LGHNA and CDR2 is YNFKEQ. CDR3 length: 17 amino acids. After removal of 0 bases from V and 4 bases from J, the junction contained 4 bases not matched to a gene. The CDR3 loop reads CASSQDPLAGGTGELFF. The CDR3 region has the DNA TGTGCCAGCAGCCAAGATCCCCTAGCGGGGGGCACCGGGGAGCTGTTTTTT.

This chain connects TRBV7-2 to TRBJ1-5, with D perhaps matching TRBD1 (5 bases). The CDR3 extends over 15 amino acids. Germline V gene lookup returns CDR1 SGHTA and CDR2 FQGNSA. V was trimmed by 3 bases and J by 4 bases, leaving 13 bases between them. The CDR3 region is CASSFMGRLNQPQHF. The CDR3 DNA follows: TGTGCCAGCAGCTTCATGGGACGGCTGAATCAGCCCCAGCATTTT. The full variable domain, completed using reference TRBV7-2 and TRBJ1-5, is GAGVSQSPSNKVTEKGKDVELRCDPISGHTALYWYRQSLGQGLEFLIYFQGNSAPDKSGLPSDRFSAERTGGSVSTLTIQRTQQEDSAVYLCASSFMGRLNQPQHFGDGTRLSIL.

The rearrangement uses TRBV28 and TRBJ1-2, with D hard to call. CDR3 length: 11 residues. V was clipped by 5 bases and J by 8 bases, with 9 bases between them. Germline-derived CDR1 and CDR2 are MDHEN and SYDVKM. The CDR3 is CASSASGGYTF. The CDR3 nucleotides read TGTGCCAGCAGTGCCTCCGGAGGCTACACCTTC.

The rearrangement links TRBV29-1 to TRBJ2-1; the D gene is possibly TRBD2 (6 bases). The CDR3 contains 15 residues. Trimming cost V 0 bases and J 4 bases, with 13 bases left between them. Germline CDR1 reads SQVTM; CDR2 reads ANQGSEA. The CDR3, as DNA: TGCAGCGTTGAAGATCTTTGGGAGGCATACAATGAGCAGTTCTTC. Encoded protein: CSVEDLWEAYNEQFF.

In regard to this clonotype: A junction boundary mismatches the germline segment, possibly from a read error. The rearrangement links TRBV5-1 to TRBJ2-1; TRBD2 aligns across 8 bases. The length of the CDR3 is 14 residues. The V gene's germline CDR1 is SGHRS and CDR2 YFSETQ. The CDR3 protein is CASSLAGGPNGQFF. DNA for the CDR3: TGCGCCAGCAGCTTGGCGGGGGGGCCAAATGGGCAGTTCTTC.

This clonotype has a count of ten or more. V is TRBV18 and J is TRBJ2-7, with a possible D match to TRBD1 (6 bases). The CDR3 is 14 amino acids. Trimming stripped 3 bases from V and 3 bases from J, with 12 bases between. Per germline, CDR1 KGHSH and CDR2 LQKENI. The chain's CDR3 is CASSPGRDIYEQYF. Here the CDR3 DNA reads TGTGCCAGCTCACCGGGACGGGACATCTACGAGCAGTACTTC. Supplemented by reference TRBV18 and TRBJ2-7, the full variable domain reads NAGVMQNPRHLVRRRGQEARLRCSPMKGHSHVYWYRQLPEEGLKFMVYLQKENIIDESGMPKERFSAEFPKEGPSILRIQQVVRGDSAAYFCASSPGRDIYEQYFGPGTRLTVT.

In its sample, this clonotype was seen a few times. The rearrangement links TRBV7-8 to TRBJ2-5; D is perhaps TRBD2 (6 bases). The germline CDR1 and CDR2 sequences are SGHVS and FQNEAQ. The CDR3 runs 14 residues. The germline V and J ends were trimmed by 4 bases and 5 bases, with 14 bases remaining between them. The CDR3 loop reads CASSSGGPGETQYF. The DNA for the CDR3 is TGTGCCAGCAGCTCCGGGGGTCCGGGTGAGACCCAGTACTTC.

This clonotype was detected only a few times. This chain uses TRBV18 with TRBJ1-3; perhaps TRBD1 as D (5 bases). CDR3 length equals 17 residues. Germline assignment: CDR1 KGHSH and CDR2 LQKENI. The V and J ends lost 1 base and 0 bases respectively, with 13 bases between them. The CDR3 DNA reads TGTGCCAGCTCACCACGACGGGACGCGAGCTCTGGAAACACCATATATTTT. Residues: CASSPRRDASSGNTIYF.

The rearrangement uses TRBV14 and TRBJ1-1; tentative D call: TRBD1 (5 bases). The V gene's germline CDR1 is SGHDN and CDR2 FVKESK. The germline V and J ends were trimmed by 0 bases and 2 bases, with 13 bases remaining between them. CDR3 length equals 16 residues. In DNA form, the CDR3 reads TGTGCCAGCAGCCAAGATCTCGGGGGGGTAAACACTGAAGCTTTCTTT. It is translated as CASSQDLGGVNTEAFF.

V and J are TRBV7-9 and TRBJ2-7, with TRBD1 matching over 7 bases. Trimming removed 2 bases from V and 4 bases from J; junction bases left unmatched: 5. Germline values: CDR1 SEHNR, CDR2 FQNEAQ (reference sequence). This CDR3 has 14 amino acids. The CDR3 protein is CASSLQGQHYEQYF. For the CDR3, the DNA is TGTGCCAGCAGCTTACAGGGACAGCATTACGAGCAGTACTTC.

This clonotype was observed a handful of times. V and J are TRBV6-5 and TRBJ2-5, with 9 bases matching TRBD2. The J call may be in error: the DNA end matches TRBJ2-7 better. Germline CDR1 MNHEY, CDR2 SVGAGI. The CDR3 sequence is 14 residues long. CDR3 in DNA: TGTGCCAGCAGCGGCCCTAGCGGGGAGTACGAGCAGTACTTC. It yields the protein CASSGPSGEYEQYF.

This clonotype was seen a handful of times. J is TRBJ1-2 and V is TRBV7-8, with 9 nucleotides matching TRBD1. The V gene end was trimmed by 6 bases and the J gene end by 2 bases; junction bases not matched to a gene: 10. The CDR3 has 16 residues. CDR1 is SGHVS, CDR2 FQNEAQ, per germline. CDR3 coding DNA: TGTGCCAGCAGTTCTACCGCGGGACAGGGAAACTATGGCTACACCTTC. Residues: CASSSTAGQGNYGYTF.

The rearrangement uses TRBV5-1 and TRBJ2-5; D is ambiguous. V was clipped by 1 base and J by 7 bases, with 14 bases between them. Germline CDR1 is SGHRS and CDR2 is YFSETQ. The CDR3 covers 14 residues. The CDR3 region is CASSLLRFTGTQYF. The CDR3 DNA sequence: TGCGCCAGCAGCTTGTTGCGGTTCACCGGGACCCAGTACTTC.

The chain is built from TRBV24-1 and TRBJ1-4; D gene unclear. CDR3 length equals 18 residues. The V end lost 7 bases, the J end lost 4 bases, and 24 bases lay between the germline ends. CDR1 and CDR2 (germline): KGHDR, SFDVKD. The CDR3 here is CATSPWYEPAARNEKLFF. In DNA form, the CDR3 reads TGTGCCACCAGCCCCTGGTATGAGCCCGCGGCGCGTAATGAAAAACTGTTTTTT.

Only a few counts were recorded for this clonotype. The chain recombines TRBV2 with TRBJ2-5; D is unclear. V lost 6 bases and J 5 bases, leaving 13 bases between the germline ends. The CDR3 spans 13 residues. Germline V gene data show CDR1 as SNHLY and CDR2 as FYNNEI. The CDR3 sequence: CASREIGSETQYF. Here the CDR3 DNA reads TGTGCCAGCAGAGAAATAGGTTCCGAGACCCAGTACTTC.

The J gene is TRBJ1-1, the V gene TRBV7-9; no firm D call. With 2 bases removed from V and 1 base from J, the gap between germline ends came to 8 bases. Germline CDR1 reads SEHNR; CDR2 reads FQNEAQ (reference sequence). The CDR3 runs to 14 residues. CDR3 DNA: TGTGCCAGCAGCTTAAGTTGGCAGAACACTGAAGCTTTCTTT. It translates to CASSLSWQNTEAFF.

This clonotype was seen more than once but under ten times. The chain joins TRBV20-1 to TRBJ1-1; TRBD1 might be the D (5 bases). The germline gives CDR1 DFQATT, CDR2 SNEGSKA (reference sequence). The CDR3 contains 15 residues. Trimming cost V 0 bases and J 0 bases, with 11 bases left between them. The CDR3 DNA is TGCAGTGCTAGAGATGGGGCAGCCCTGAACACTGAAGCTTTCTTT. Translation gives CSARDGAALNTEAFF.